These 27 T cell receptor beta chains were sequenced from one sample in a study of identical twins. Each CDR3 protein is one row after TCRdb ran MiXCR on the 5' RACE reads. The table includes 1.5 million to 2 million distinct CDR3 sequences, less than 40% detected once. The specimen was cord blood. The receptors derive from a newborn girl in good health.

In nucleotides, the CDR3 is TGTGCCAGCAGCTTAGTAGGGGTAACCCGTCGTAGCTCAGATACGCAGTATTTT. Residues: CASSLVGVTRRSSDTQYF. V gene TRBV11-2 combines with J gene TRBJ2-3, with D maybe TRBD1 (5 bases). From germline, CDR1 is SGHAT and CDR2 FQNNGV. Trimming pared 1 base from V and 4 bases from J, leaving 21 bases between. The CDR3 has 18 residues.

V usage is TRBV20-1 and J usage is TRBJ2-5; D is unclear. Trimming left V 5 bases short and J 1 base short, with 8 bases between. The CDR3 totals 12 residues. CDR1 is DFQATT, CDR2 SNEGSKA, per germline (reference sequence). Here the CDR3 reads CSAAISQETQYF. The CDR3 bases are TGCAGTGCTGCCATATCCCAAGAGACCCAGTACTTC.

As to this clonotype: The germline gene is not matched at one end of the junction; a read error may be the cause. The gene calls are TRBV24-1 and TRBJ2-7, with D possibly TRBD1 on 6 matching bases. The CDR3 sequence is 15 residues long. Germline CDR1 is KGHDR and CDR2 is SFDVKD. In DNA, the CDR3 is TGTGCCGCCAGTGATTCAGGGGAAGGCTCCTACGAGCAGTACTTC. Protein sequence: CAASDSGEGSYEQYF.

This clonotype was observed a handful of times. This chain uses TRBV20-1 with TRBJ2-3; 8 nucleotides line up with TRBD2. In germline, CDR1 is DFQATT, CDR2 SNEGSKA (reference sequence). V was clipped by 7 bases and J by 2 bases; unmatched bases: 14. This CDR3 spans 16 amino acids. CDR3 DNA sequence: TGCAGTGGGGAGAAAAAAGCGGGGGCCCCCACAGATACGCAGTATTTT. Amino acids: CSGEKKAGAPTDTQYF.

This clonotype was detected many times. The V call is TRBV18, the J call TRBJ2-1; D unresolved. CDR3 size: 13 residues. Germline V CDR1 and CDR2: KGHSH, LQKENI. The V and J ends lost 2 bases and 8 bases respectively, with 10 bases between them. DNA of the CDR3: TGTGCCAGCTCACCATTAAGAGTGGATGAGCAGTTCTTC. Residues: CASSPLRVDEQFF.

The J gene is TRBJ2-5, the V gene TRBV28; 7 bases map to TRBD2. CDR1 is MDHEN and CDR2 is SYDVKM in the germline V gene. The junction had 16 bases not matched to a gene; V was cut back by 6 bases and J by 12 bases. This CDR3 spans 14 amino acids. The CDR3 protein is CASRWGGRESGEYF. CDR3 nucleotides: TGTGCCAGCAGATGGGGGGGACGGGAGTCTGGGGAGTACTTC.

This clonotype appeared once. The genes are TRBV3-1 and TRBJ1-6; D is perhaps TRBD1 (5 bases). This CDR3 comprises 15 residues. The V end lost 7 bases, the J end lost 0 bases, and 10 bases lay between the germline ends. Germline CDR1 reads LGHDT; CDR2 reads YNNKEL (reference sequence). CDR3: CASNQGISYNSPLHF. As DNA, the CDR3 is TGTGCCAGCAATCAGGGTATCTCCTATAATTCACCCCTCCACTTT.

This chain joins TRBV12-3 or TRBV12-4 and TRBJ1-3; D not certain. Trimming pared 2 bases from V and 3 bases from J, leaving 11 bases between. The CDR3 is 15 amino acids. As DNA, the CDR3 is TGTGCCAGCAGTTTATCCAGAAACGGTGGAAACACCATATATTTT. Translated: CASSLSRNGGNTIYF.

This chain uses TRBV9 with TRBJ1-1; D uncertain. Germline CDR1 SGDLS, CDR2 YYNGEE. The CDR3 runs 15 residues. V lost 0 bases to trimming and J lost 6 bases, with 15 bases between them. DNA for the CDR3: TGTGCCAGCAGCGTAGTGAACCACCCACTCCCTGAAGCTTTCTTT. This encodes CASSVVNHPLPEAFF. The complete variable domain, with remaining parts taken from reference TRBV9 and TRBJ1-1, reads DSGVTQTPKHLITATGQRVTLRCSPRSGDLSVYWYQQSLDQGLQFLIQYYNGEERAKGNILERFSAQQFPDLHSELNLSSLELGDSALYFCASSVVNHPLPEAFFGQGTRLTVV.

For this clonotype: This may be a read error, as it is one base from a much larger clone. The CDR3 region is CASSYSGQGTNYGYTF. CDR3 bases: TGTGCCAGCAGTTACTCGGGACAGGGGACTAACTATGGCTACACCTTC. The rearrangement joins TRBV6-5 to TRBJ1-2, with 10 positions matching TRBD1. The CDR3 spans 16 residues. Per the germline V gene, CDR1 is MNHEY and CDR2 is SVGAGI. Germline trimming cut 0 bases from V and 0 bases from J; bases unmatched to any gene: 1.

The rearrangement joins TRBV7-2 to TRBJ2-3; D is unclear. This CDR3 has 15 amino acids. The ends were cut back, 5 bases at V and 1 base at J, with 13 bases in the middle. Germline values: CDR1 SGHTA, CDR2 FQGNSA. CDR3 residues: CASSQRRSRTDTQYF. In DNA form, the CDR3 reads TGTGCCAGCAGCCAGAGACGTTCTCGCACAGATACGCAGTATTTT.

The table lists this clonotype with a few counts. The J gene is TRBJ1-5, the V gene TRBV6-1; TRBD1 might be the D (5 bases). Germline CDR1 is MNHNS and CDR2 is SASEGT. The length of the CDR3 is 13 residues. With 7 bases removed from V and 4 bases from J, the gap between germline ends came to 11 bases. The CDR3 coding sequence is TGTGCCAGCACGGCGGGGGGGAATCAGCCCCAGCATTTT. The encoded protein is CASTAGGNQPQHF.

Worth noting for this clonotype: Possible read error: a much larger clone is one base away. CDR3 protein: CSVERPGTQYF. CDR3 in DNA: TGCAGCGTTGAGCGGCCAGGTACGCAGTATTTT. The chain carries TRBV29-1 and TRBJ2-3; D gene uncertain. Deletions cut 3 bases from V and 8 bases from J, with 9 bases between. Germline CDR1 and CDR2: SQVTM and ANQGSEA. This CDR3 has 11 residues.

The rearrangement links TRBV5-1 to TRBJ2-7, with D possibly being TRBD1 (5 bases). The CDR3 has 15 residues. Trimming left V 4 bases short and J 5 bases short, with 19 bases between. The germline CDR1 and CDR2 sequences are SGHRS and YFSETQ. The chain's CDR3 is CASSVDPGSWDEQYF. Written as DNA, the CDR3 is TGCGCCAGCAGCGTCGACCCAGGGTCTTGGGACGAGCAGTACTTC.

The chain carries TRBV20-1 and TRBJ2-3; TRBD1 might be the D (5 bases). CDR1 is DFQATT, CDR2 SNEGSKA, per germline (reference sequence). Trimming stripped 0 bases from V and 4 bases from J, with 11 bases between. The CDR3 has 14 residues. DNA of the CDR3: TGCAGTGCTAGAGATCAGGGATGGGCAGATACGCAGTATTTT. Its protein is CSARDQGWADTQYF.

V usage is TRBV6-5 and J usage is TRBJ2-3, with TRBD1 as a possible D gene (5 bases). The CDR3 covers 16 residues. In germline, CDR1 is MNHEY, CDR2 SVGAGI. V was cut by 5 bases and J by 2 bases, with 17 bases left in between. CDR3 nucleotide sequence: TGTGCCAGCAGTCACCGTTCGTGGGGCTCCACAGATACGCAGTATTTT. Translated, it gives CASSHRSWGSTDTQYF.

The chain recombines TRBV7-2 with TRBJ1-2; TRBD1 might be the D (6 bases). V lost 5 bases to trimming and J lost 8 bases, with 15 bases between them. The CDR3 loop spans 13 amino acids. Germline V gene data show CDR1 as SGHTA and CDR2 as FQGNSA. Here the CDR3 reads CASSVGQKKGYTF. CDR3 bases: TGTGCCAGCAGCGTCGGACAGAAGAAGGGCTACACCTTC.

The CDR3 is CASTEWGTEAFF. DNA of the CDR3: TGTGCCAGCACCGAGTGGGGCACTGAAGCTTTCTTT. V usage is TRBV6-6 and J usage is TRBJ1-1; D unclear. V lost 7 bases and J lost 4, with 10 bases in between. In germline, CDR1 is MNHNY, CDR2 SVGAGI (reference sequence). The CDR3 spans 12 residues.

This sequence joins TRBV20-1 and TRBJ2-2, with TRBD2 matching over 7 bases. CDR1 is DFQATT, CDR2 SNEGSKA, per germline (reference sequence). The CDR3 length is 14 residues. Unmatched junction bases numbered 7, after V lost 2 bases and J lost 7 bases. CDR3 nucleotides: TGCAGTGCTAGAAAACTAGCGCGGGACGGGGAGCTGTTTTTT. Amino acid sequence: CSARKLARDGELFF.

This chain uses TRBV2 with TRBJ2-4; no reliable D call. The J call could be wrong; TRBJ2-7 is a better fit for the DNA end. This CDR3 has 14 residues. CDR1 SNHLY and CDR2 FYNNEI come from the germline V gene. CDR3 DNA sequence: TGTGCCAGCAGTGAGCCGGGTGCGGCCTACGAGCAGTACTTC. Its protein product is CASSEPGAAYEQYF.

This clonotype was counted only a few times. The chain links TRBV12-3 or TRBV12-4 to TRBJ2-7; TRBD2 matches at 11 bases. V lost 6 bases to trimming and J lost 3 bases; unmatched junction nucleotides: 7. The CDR3 has 15 residues. This CDR3 is CASRLVLAGDYEQYF. CDR3 bases: TGTGCCAGCAGGCTGGTACTAGCGGGAGACTACGAGCAGTACTTC.

The rearrangement joins TRBV3-1 to TRBJ2-3, with TRBD2 identical over 7 bases. The CDR3 has 15 residues. CDR1 LGHDT and CDR2 YNNKEL come from the germline V gene (reference sequence). J gave up 4 bases and V 4 bases, and 8 bases lay outside the gene matches. The CDR3 sequence: CASSLESGNSDTQYF. As DNA, the CDR3 is TGTGCCAGCAGCCTCGAAAGCGGGAACTCAGATACGCAGTATTTT.

V and J are TRBV7-9 and TRBJ2-5; D possibly uses TRBD1 or TRBD2 (5 bases each). This CDR3 has 13 residues. Trimming stripped 3 bases from V and 4 bases from J, with 9 bases between. The germline gives CDR1 SEHNR, CDR2 FQNEAQ (reference sequence). CDR3: CASSFRDPETQYF. The CDR3, as DNA: TGTGCCAGCAGCTTCAGGGACCCAGAGACCCAGTACTTC.

The genes are TRBV3-1 and TRBJ1-1; 9 bases are shared with TRBD1. Trimming at V came to 3 bases and at J to 10 bases, leaving 6 bases not matched to a gene. Germline V lookup: CDR1 LGHDT, CDR2 YNNKEL (reference sequence). CDR3 length: 13 residues. For the CDR3, the DNA is TGTGCCAGCAGCCAGTTGGGACAGGGTGGAGCTTTCTTT. Amino acids: CASSQLGQGGAFF.

The chain carries TRBV20-1 and TRBJ2-7; 7 positions match TRBD2. From germline, CDR1 is DFQATT and CDR2 SNEGSKA (reference sequence). This CDR3 is built from 16 residues. V shed 1 base and J 4 bases; nucleotides not matched to a gene: 13. The chain's CDR3 is CSARARGGRARYEQYF. CDR3 in DNA: TGCAGTGCTAGAGCTAGGGGAGGGAGGGCCAGGTACGAGCAGTACTTC.

The J gene is TRBJ2-2, the V gene TRBV21-1. TRBV21-1 counts as a pseudogene. The CDR3 spans 13 residues. The CDR3, as DNA: TGTGCCAGCAGCAAAGTGAAAACCGGGGAGCTGTTTTTT. It yields the protein CASSKVKTGELFF.

The V call is TRBV7-2, the J call TRBJ2-2; D remains ambiguous. CDR3 size: 15 residues. V was cut by 6 bases and J by 4 bases, with 15 bases left in between. Germline lookup yields CDR1 SGHTA and CDR2 FQGNSA. CDR3 nucleotides: TGTGCCAGCAGTTCTACCCTGTACATCACCGGGGAGCTGTTTTTT. As protein: CASSSTLYITGELFF.